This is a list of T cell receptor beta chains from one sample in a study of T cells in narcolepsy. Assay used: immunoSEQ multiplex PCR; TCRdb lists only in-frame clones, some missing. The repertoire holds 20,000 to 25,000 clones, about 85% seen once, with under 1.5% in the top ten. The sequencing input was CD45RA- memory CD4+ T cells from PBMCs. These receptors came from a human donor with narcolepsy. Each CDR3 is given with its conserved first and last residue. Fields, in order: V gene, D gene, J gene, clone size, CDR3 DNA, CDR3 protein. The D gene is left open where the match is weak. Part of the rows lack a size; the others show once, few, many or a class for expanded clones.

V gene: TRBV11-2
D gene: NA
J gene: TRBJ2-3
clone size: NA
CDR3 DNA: TGTGCCAGCAGCTTAGGGGCTAGCGAAATCACAGATACGCAGTATTTT
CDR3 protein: CASSLGASEITDTQYF

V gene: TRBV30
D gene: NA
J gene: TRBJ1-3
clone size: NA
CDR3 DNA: TGTGCCTGGAGTCCGCTAGCCACAGGGAGCTCTGGAAACACCATATATTTT
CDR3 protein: CAWSPLATGSSGNTIYF

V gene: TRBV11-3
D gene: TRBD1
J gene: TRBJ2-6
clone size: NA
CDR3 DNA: TGTGCCAGCAGCTCTACCGGGACAGGATACTCTGGGGCCAACGTCCTGACTTTC
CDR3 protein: CASSSTGTGYSGANVLTF

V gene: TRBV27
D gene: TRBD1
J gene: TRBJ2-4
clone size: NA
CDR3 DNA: TGTGCCAGCAGGCAACAGGGGGTCAAAAACATTCAGTACTTC
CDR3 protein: CASRQQGVKNIQYF

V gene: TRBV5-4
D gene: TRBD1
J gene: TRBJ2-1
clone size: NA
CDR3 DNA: TGTGCCAGCAGCTTGTTCAGGGGGCAAGCAAATGAGCAGTTCTTC
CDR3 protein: CASSLFRGQANEQFF

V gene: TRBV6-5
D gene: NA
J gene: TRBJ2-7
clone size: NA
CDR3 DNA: TGTGCCAGCAGTTATGCGGGGACGAGCTCCTACGAGCAGTACTTC
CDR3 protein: CASSYAGTSSYEQYF

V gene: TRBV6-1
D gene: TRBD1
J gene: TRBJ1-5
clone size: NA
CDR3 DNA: TGTGCCAGCACCAGACAGGGTTATCAGCCCCAGCATTTT
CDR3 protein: CASTRQGYQPQHF

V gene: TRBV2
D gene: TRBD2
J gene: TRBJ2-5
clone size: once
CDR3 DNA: TGTGCCAGCAGGGCACGACTAGCGGGAGGGGGAGAGACCCAGTACTTC
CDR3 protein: CASRARLAGGGETQYF

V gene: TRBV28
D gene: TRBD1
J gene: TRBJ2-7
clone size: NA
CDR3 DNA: TGTGCCACCCTAGGGTCGGGACAGGGGCGCCACGAGCAGTACTTC
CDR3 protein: CATLGSGQGRHEQYF

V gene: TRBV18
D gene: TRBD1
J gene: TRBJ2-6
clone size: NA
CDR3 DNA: TGTGCCAGCTCCCCCGGTGGACAGGGCTCTGGGGCCAACGTCCTGACTTTC
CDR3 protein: CASSPGGQGSGANVLTF

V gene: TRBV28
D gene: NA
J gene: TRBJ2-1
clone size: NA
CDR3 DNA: TGTGCCAGCAGTTTAGTCGGCGGGACCCTAGGGAATGAGCAGTTCTTC
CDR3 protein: CASSLVGGTLGNEQFF

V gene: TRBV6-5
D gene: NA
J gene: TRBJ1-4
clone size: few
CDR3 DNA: TGTGCCAGCAGTCAACAGGGAAATAGGGCCGAAAAACTGTTTTTT
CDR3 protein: CASSQQGNRAEKLFF

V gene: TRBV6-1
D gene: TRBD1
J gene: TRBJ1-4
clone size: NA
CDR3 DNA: TGTGCCAGCAGTGTCGGGACAGCAGATATTGAAAAACTGTTTTTT
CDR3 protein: CASSVGTADIEKLFF

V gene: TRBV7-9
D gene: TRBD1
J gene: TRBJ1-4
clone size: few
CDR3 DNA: TGTGCCAGCAGCGGACAGGAGCCGAGTCGGGACAAACTGTTTTTT
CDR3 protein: CASSGQEPSRDKLFF

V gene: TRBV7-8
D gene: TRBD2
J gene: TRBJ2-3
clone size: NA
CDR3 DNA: TGTGCCAGCAGCTTCGGGACTAGCGGTTCAGATACGCAGTATTTT
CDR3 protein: CASSFGTSGSDTQYF

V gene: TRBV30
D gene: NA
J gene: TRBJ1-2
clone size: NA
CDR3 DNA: TGTGCCTGGAGTGTTTCTGCCGGGTTGGTGGCGGTGAAAAACTATGGCTACACCTTC
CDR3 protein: CAWSVSAGLVAVKNYGYTF

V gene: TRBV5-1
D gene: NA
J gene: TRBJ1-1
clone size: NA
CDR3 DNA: TGCGCCAGCAGCTTATCAGGGGACACTGAAGCTTTCTTT
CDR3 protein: CASSLSGDTEAFF

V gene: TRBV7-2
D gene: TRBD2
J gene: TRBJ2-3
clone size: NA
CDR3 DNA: TGTGCCAGCAGCTTATTGGGTAGCGGGAGCACAGATACGCAGTATTTT
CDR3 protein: CASSLLGSGSTDTQYF

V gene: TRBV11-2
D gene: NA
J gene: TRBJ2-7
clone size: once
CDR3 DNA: TGTGCCAGCAGCCAGCAGGGGAACGAGCAGTACTTC
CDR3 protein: CASSQQGNEQYF

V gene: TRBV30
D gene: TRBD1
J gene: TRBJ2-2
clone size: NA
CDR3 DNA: TGTGCCTGGAGTGTAGTGGGGACAGGGCCTACCGGGGAGCTGTTTTTT
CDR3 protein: CAWSVVGTGPTGELFF

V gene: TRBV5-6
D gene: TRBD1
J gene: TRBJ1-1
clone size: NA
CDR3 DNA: TGTGCCAGCAGATACCGGGACAGACCTTCGAACACTGAAGCTTTCTTT
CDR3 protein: CASRYRDRPSNTEAFF

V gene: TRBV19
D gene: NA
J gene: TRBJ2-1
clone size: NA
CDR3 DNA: TGTGCCAGTATATCTTTCTCCCGGGAGTGGAATGAGCAGTTCTTC
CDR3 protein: CASISFSREWNEQFF

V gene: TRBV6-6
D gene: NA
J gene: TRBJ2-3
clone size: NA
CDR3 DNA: TGTGCCAGCAGGGGGCGGGGAAGGGGCACAGATACGCAGTATTTT
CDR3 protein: CASRGRGRGTDTQYF

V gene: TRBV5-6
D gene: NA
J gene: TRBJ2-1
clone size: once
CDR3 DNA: TGTGCCAGCAGCTTGGTGGGAGTTGAGCAGTTCTTC
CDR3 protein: CASSLVGVEQFF

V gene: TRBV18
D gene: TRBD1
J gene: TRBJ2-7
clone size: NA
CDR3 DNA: TGTGCCAGCTCACCCTCGGCAGGACAGGCCTACGAGCAGTACTTC
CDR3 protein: CASSPSAGQAYEQYF

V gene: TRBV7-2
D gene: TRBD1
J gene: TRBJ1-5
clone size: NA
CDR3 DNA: TGTGCCAGCAGCCCAGGGACAGGTAATTATCAGCCCCAGCATTTT
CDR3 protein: CASSPGTGNYQPQHF

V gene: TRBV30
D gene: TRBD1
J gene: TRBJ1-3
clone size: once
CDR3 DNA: TGTGCCTGGACCCCTTTGACAGGGGAATTCTCTGGAAACACCATATATTTT
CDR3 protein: CAWTPLTGEFSGNTIYF

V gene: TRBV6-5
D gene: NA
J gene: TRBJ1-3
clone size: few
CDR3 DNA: TGTGCCAGCAGGACAGGTCTCCGGGACACCATATATTTT
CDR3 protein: CASRTGLRDTIYF

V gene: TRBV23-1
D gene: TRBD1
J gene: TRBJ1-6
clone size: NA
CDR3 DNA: TGCGCCAGCAGTCAATCGATCGGACAGGTATATAATTCACCCCTCCACTTT
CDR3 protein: CASSQSIGQVYNSPLHF

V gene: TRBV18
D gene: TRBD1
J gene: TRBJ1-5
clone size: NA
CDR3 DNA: TGTGCCAGCTCAACGGGACAGGCCAGCAATCAGCCCCAGCATTTT
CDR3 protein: CASSTGQASNQPQHF

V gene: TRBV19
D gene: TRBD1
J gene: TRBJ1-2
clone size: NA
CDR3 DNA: TGTGCCAGTAGAGGGCAGGGGGCGTCTCGTCATGGCTACACCTTC
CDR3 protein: CASRGQGASRHGYTF

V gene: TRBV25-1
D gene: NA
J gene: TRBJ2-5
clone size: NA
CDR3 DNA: TGTGCCAGCAGTGGAAGGGAGTACCAAGAGACCCAGTACTTC
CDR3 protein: CASSGREYQETQYF

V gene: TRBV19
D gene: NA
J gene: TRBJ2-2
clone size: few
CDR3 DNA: TGTGCCAGTAGTGCCCTGGGGGGCGGGGAGCTGTTTTTT
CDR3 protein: CASSALGGGELFF

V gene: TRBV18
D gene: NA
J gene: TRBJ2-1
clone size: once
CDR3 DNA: TGTGCCAGCTCACCGGGGAGGAATGAGCAGTTCTTC
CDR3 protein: CASSPGRNEQFF

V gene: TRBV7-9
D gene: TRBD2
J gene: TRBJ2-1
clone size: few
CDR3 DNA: TGTGCCAGCAGACCACTAGCGGCCTCATCCTACAATGAGCAGTTCTTC
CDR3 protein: CASRPLAASSYNEQFF

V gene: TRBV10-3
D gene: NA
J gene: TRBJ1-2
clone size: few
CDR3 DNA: TGTGCCATCAGTGAGTCAGGGACTCAATCCAACTATGGCTACACCTTC
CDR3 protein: CAISESGTQSNYGYTF

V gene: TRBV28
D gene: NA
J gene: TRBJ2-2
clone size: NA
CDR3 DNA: TGTGCCAGCAGTTTAGGGCTTAACAGGGAGCTGTTTTTT
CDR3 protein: CASSLGLNRELFF

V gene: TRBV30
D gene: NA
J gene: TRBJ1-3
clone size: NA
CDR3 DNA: TGTGCCTGGAGTAAGGGGGTCACCATATATTTT
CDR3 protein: CAWSKGVTIYF

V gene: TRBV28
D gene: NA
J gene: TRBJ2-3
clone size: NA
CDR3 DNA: TGTGCCAGCAGTTTATGGAGACAGATTCGGGCAGATACGCAGTATTTT
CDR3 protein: CASSLWRQIRADTQYF

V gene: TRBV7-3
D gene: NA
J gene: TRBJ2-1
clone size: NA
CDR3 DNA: TGTGCCAGCAGCCCCGGGATTTACAATGAGCAGTTCTTC
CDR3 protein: CASSPGIYNEQFF

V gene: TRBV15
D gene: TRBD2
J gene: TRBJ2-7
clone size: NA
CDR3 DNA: TGTGCCACCAGCAGGTCTAGCGGAGGAGCCTACGAGCAGTACTTC
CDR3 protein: CATSRSSGGAYEQYF

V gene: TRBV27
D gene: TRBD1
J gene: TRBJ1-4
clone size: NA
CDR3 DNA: TGTGCCAGCAGTCATGGGGGACAGGGGGCCCGGACTAATGAAAAACTGTTTTTT
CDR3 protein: CASSHGGQGARTNEKLFF